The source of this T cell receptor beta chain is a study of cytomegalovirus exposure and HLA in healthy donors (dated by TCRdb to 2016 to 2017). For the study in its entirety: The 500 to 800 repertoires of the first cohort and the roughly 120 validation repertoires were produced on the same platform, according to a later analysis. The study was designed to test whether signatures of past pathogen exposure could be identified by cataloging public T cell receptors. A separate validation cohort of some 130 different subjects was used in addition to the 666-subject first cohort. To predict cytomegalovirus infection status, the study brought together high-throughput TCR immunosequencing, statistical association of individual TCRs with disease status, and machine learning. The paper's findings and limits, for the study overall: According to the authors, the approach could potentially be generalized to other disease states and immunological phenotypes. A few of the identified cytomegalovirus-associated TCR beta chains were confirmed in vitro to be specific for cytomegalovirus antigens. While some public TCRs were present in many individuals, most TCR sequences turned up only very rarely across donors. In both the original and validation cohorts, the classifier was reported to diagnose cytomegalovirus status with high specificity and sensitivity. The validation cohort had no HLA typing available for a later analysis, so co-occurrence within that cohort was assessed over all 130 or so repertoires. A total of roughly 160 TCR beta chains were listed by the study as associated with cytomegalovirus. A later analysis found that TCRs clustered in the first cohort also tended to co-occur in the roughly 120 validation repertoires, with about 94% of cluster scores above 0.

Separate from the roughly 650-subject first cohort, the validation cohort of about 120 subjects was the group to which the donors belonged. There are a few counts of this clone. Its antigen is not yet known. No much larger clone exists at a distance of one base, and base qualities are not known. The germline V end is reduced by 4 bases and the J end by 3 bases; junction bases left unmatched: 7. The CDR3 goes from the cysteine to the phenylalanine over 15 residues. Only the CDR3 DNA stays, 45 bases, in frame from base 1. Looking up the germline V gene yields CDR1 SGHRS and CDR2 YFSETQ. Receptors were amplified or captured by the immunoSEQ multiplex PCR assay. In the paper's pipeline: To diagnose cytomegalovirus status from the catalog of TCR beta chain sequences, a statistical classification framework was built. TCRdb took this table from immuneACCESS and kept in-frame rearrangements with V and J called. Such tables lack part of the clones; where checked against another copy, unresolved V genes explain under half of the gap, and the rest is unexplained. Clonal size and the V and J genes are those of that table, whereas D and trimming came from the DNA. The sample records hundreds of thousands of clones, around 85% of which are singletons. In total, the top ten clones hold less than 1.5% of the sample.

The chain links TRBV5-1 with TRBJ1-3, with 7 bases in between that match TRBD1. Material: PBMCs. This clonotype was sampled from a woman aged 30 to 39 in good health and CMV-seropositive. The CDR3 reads CASSRYQGGGNTIYF. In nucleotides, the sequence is TGCGCCAGCAGCAGATACCAGGGGGGTGGAAACACCATATATTTT.